This note documents a single TCR beta chain sequence. Its antigen is unidentified. This sample is drawn from a study of T-cell memory formation after mild COVID-19. Study-level points and caveats: Among CD4+ contracting clones, most were CM and EM, and CD8+ ones EMRA. Second-wave clones peaking on day 37 lacked confirmed SARS-CoV-2 specificity.

CDR1 DFQATT and CDR2 SNEGSKA come from the germline V gene (reference sequence). The CDR3 runs 13 residues. V was cut by 1 base and J by 2 bases, with 8 bases left in between. TCRdb itself ran the 5' RACE reads through MiXCR, one entry per CDR3 protein. The table lists some 64,000 distinct CDR3 sequences, less than 9.5% of them singletons. The rearrangement uses TRBV20-1 and TRBJ2-5; possible D gene TRBD1, 5 bases. The TCR comes from a man aged 18 to 30 who had mild COVID-19 (a few samples of this study predate the infection). Cell type and time point are not known. The sample taken for sequencing was PBMCs or a T cell subset sorted from them (not recorded which). The CDR3: CSARGTGQETQYF. As DNA, the CDR3 is TGCAGTGCTAGAGGCACAGGTCAAGAGACCCAGTACTTC.